This T cell receptor (beta chain) was captured by sequencing in a study of identical twins. TCRdb re-called the 5' RACE reads through MiXCR, storing one row per CDR3 protein. The repertoire holds some 1,600,000 distinct CDR3 sequences, less than 40% seen once, with less than 0.35% in the top ten. This CDR3 region has 18 residues. This chain links TRBV21-1 with TRBJ2-5; the table's TRBD2 call for D was not verified on the DNA. TRBV21-1 is deemed a pseudogene. The receptor comes from a newborn girl in good health. Input material: cord blood. DNA for the CDR3: TGTGCCAGCAGCAAAACCTATATTCCCGAGAGTAACCGAGAGACCCAGTACTTC. As protein: CASSKTYIPESNRETQYF.